These T cell receptor beta chains were read from a single sample in a study of Ad26.COV2.S vaccination and SARS-CoV-2 variants. This table comes from immunoSEQ multiplex PCR, and its TCRdb copy is limited to in-frame clones, with some not included. The profile shows 400,000 to 450,000 clones, around 93% of them singletons. This specimen consisted of peripheral blood, obtained in a trial of Ad26.COV2.S vaccine versus placebo. Receptor source: a person aged 18-65 years who received the Ad26.COV2.S COVID-19 vaccine or a placebo. Each CDR3 is given with its conserved first and last residue. D genes are given only for firm matches. For some rows the clone size is stated as once, few or many, or as a class when expanded; others skip it.

D gene: NA
J gene: TRBJ1-2
clone size: NA
V gene: TRBV6-2/TRBV6-3
CDR3 DNA: TGTGCCAGCAGCGACCAAATCGGGGGCTACACCTTC
CDR3 protein: CASSDQIGGYTF

D gene: NA
J gene: TRBJ2-3
clone size: NA
V gene: TRBV28
CDR3 DNA: TGTGCCAGCGACCCGATGCCCAGGCCCCGCGCAGATACGCAGTATTTT
CDR3 protein: CASDPMPRPRADTQYF

D gene: NA
J gene: TRBJ1-2
clone size: NA
V gene: TRBV4-3
CDR3 DNA: TGCGCCAGCAGCCAAGATATTACAGCACGTTCAACGATTAACTATGGCTACACCTTC
CDR3 protein: CASSQDITARSTINYGYTF

D gene: NA
J gene: TRBJ2-7
clone size: once
V gene: TRBV7-2
CDR3 DNA: TGTGCCAGCAGCCACGGGACTGGCTACGAGCAGTACTTC
CDR3 protein: CASSHGTGYEQYF

D gene: NA
J gene: TRBJ2-5
clone size: NA
V gene: TRBV6-2/TRBV6-3
CDR3 DNA: TGTGCCAGCAGTCCCCTGCAGGGGTGGGGAGAGACCCAGTACTTC
CDR3 protein: CASSPLQGWGETQYF

D gene: TRBD1
J gene: TRBJ1-3
clone size: few
V gene: TRBV11-2
CDR3 DNA: TGTGCCAGCAGCCGACAGGGGGCGCCTGGAAACACCATATATTTT
CDR3 protein: CASSRQGAPGNTIYF

D gene: TRBD1
J gene: TRBJ2-7
clone size: NA
V gene: TRBV5-1
CDR3 DNA: TGCGCCAGCAGCTTGGTGGCCAGGGGGCTGAAATACGAGCAGTACTTC
CDR3 protein: CASSLVARGLKYEQYF

D gene: NA
J gene: TRBJ1-5
clone size: NA
V gene: TRBV5-8
CDR3 DNA: TGTGCCAGCAGCTTGGCCTCGGGGTCCAGCAATCAGCCCCAGCATTTT
CDR3 protein: CASSLASGSSNQPQHF

D gene: NA
J gene: TRBJ1-6
clone size: NA
V gene: TRBV28
CDR3 DNA: TGTGCCAGCACCTTAGCAGGGGCAACCTATAATTCACCCCTCCACTTT
CDR3 protein: CASTLAGATYNSPLHF

D gene: NA
J gene: TRBJ2-1
clone size: NA
V gene: TRBV7-2
CDR3 DNA: TGTGCCAGCAGCTCGAGGACAGGACTATTAAATGAGCAGTTCTTC
CDR3 protein: CASSSRTGLLNEQFF

D gene: NA
J gene: TRBJ2-2
clone size: NA
V gene: TRBV4-3
CDR3 DNA: TGCGCCAGCCTGGACCTCCAGACCGGGGAGCTGTTTTTT
CDR3 protein: CASLDLQTGELFF

D gene: TRBD1
J gene: TRBJ2-5
clone size: NA
V gene: TRBV29-1
CDR3 DNA: TGCAGCGTTCAGGGGGCGAAGACCCAGTACTTC
CDR3 protein: CSVQGAKTQYF

D gene: NA
J gene: TRBJ1-5
clone size: few
V gene: TRBV19
CDR3 DNA: TGTGCCAGTAGTGCCGGACACAATCAGCCCCAGCATTTT
CDR3 protein: CASSAGHNQPQHF

D gene: TRBD2
J gene: TRBJ2-3
clone size: NA
V gene: TRBV6-2/TRBV6-3
CDR3 DNA: TGTGCCAGCAGTTCCCTAGACGGGGGGGCCACAGATACGCAGTATTTT
CDR3 protein: CASSSLDGGATDTQYF

D gene: NA
J gene: TRBJ2-7
clone size: few
V gene: TRBV7-9
CDR3 DNA: TGTGCCAGCAGGGGGGTAGGAGGGCGCTTTGACGAGCAGTACTTC
CDR3 protein: CASRGVGGRFDEQYF

D gene: NA
J gene: TRBJ2-7
clone size: NA
V gene: TRBV7-6
CDR3 DNA: TGTGCCAGCAGCTTAGGGACAGCTTACGAGCAGTACTTC
CDR3 protein: CASSLGTAYEQYF

D gene: NA
J gene: TRBJ2-2
clone size: NA
V gene: TRBV21-1
CDR3 DNA: TGTGCCAGCAGCAAAGATAACCAGGGAGAAACCGGGGAGCTGTTTTTT
CDR3 protein: CASSKDNQGETGELFF

D gene: NA
J gene: TRBJ2-7
clone size: once
V gene: TRBV7-8
CDR3 DNA: TGTGCCAGCAGCCCGCCGGGACATACAGGCTCCTACGAGCAGTACTTC
CDR3 protein: CASSPPGHTGSYEQYF

D gene: NA
J gene: TRBJ1-5
clone size: NA
V gene: TRBV19
CDR3 DNA: TGTGCCAGTAGTATATTTAAGATTTTAAGCAATCAGCCCCAGCATTTT
CDR3 protein: CASSIFKILSNQPQHF

D gene: NA
J gene: TRBJ2-3
clone size: NA
V gene: TRBV7-9
CDR3 DNA: TGTGCCAGCGGGGGCTCCGAGGTTCCAGATACGCAGTATTTT
CDR3 protein: CASGGSEVPDTQYF

D gene: TRBD1
J gene: TRBJ2-7
clone size: NA
V gene: TRBV4-3
CDR3 DNA: TGCGCCAGCAGCCAAGATTGGGCAGGGGGCGTCTACGAGCAGTACTTC
CDR3 protein: CASSQDWAGGVYEQYF

D gene: NA
J gene: TRBJ2-1
clone size: NA
V gene: TRBV11-2
CDR3 DNA: TGTGCCAGCAGCTCGCCTATTCTGAGGCATGAGCAGTTCTTC
CDR3 protein: CASSSPILRHEQFF

D gene: TRBD1
J gene: TRBJ1-2
clone size: NA
V gene: TRBV6-2/TRBV6-3
CDR3 DNA: TGTGCCAGCAGTCAGCTCGGGACAGCCTATAACTATGGCTACACCTTC
CDR3 protein: CASSQLGTAYNYGYTF

D gene: NA
J gene: TRBJ2-2
clone size: NA
V gene: TRBV6-2/TRBV6-3
CDR3 DNA: TGTGCCAGCAGTTACCTAGGCACCGGGGAGCTGTTTTTT
CDR3 protein: CASSYLGTGELFF

D gene: NA
J gene: TRBJ1-1
clone size: NA
V gene: TRBV24-1
CDR3 DNA: TGTGCCACCAGTGATTCCGGGACGAACACTGAAGCTTTCTTT
CDR3 protein: CATSDSGTNTEAFF

D gene: TRBD1
J gene: TRBJ2-5
clone size: NA
V gene: TRBV7-2
CDR3 DNA: TGTGCCAGCAGCCAGACAGGGCGCGAGACCCAGTACTTC
CDR3 protein: CASSQTGRETQYF

D gene: NA
J gene: TRBJ2-5
clone size: NA
V gene: TRBV7-9
CDR3 DNA: TGTGCCAGCAGCTTAGTAGGAGAGACCCAGTACTTC
CDR3 protein: CASSLVGETQYF

D gene: NA
J gene: TRBJ2-1
clone size: NA
V gene: TRBV4-1
CDR3 DNA: TGCGCCAGCAGCCACAGGGTGAATGAGCAGTTCTTC
CDR3 protein: CASSHRVNEQFF

D gene: TRBD1
J gene: TRBJ2-2
clone size: NA
V gene: TRBV7-9
CDR3 DNA: TGTGCCAGCAGCTCCCCCCGGGACAGGGTCACCGGGGAGCTGTTTTTT
CDR3 protein: CASSSPRDRVTGELFF

D gene: NA
J gene: TRBJ1-1
clone size: NA
V gene: TRBV13
CDR3 DNA: TGTGCCAGCAGCAACACGGACACTGAAGCTTTCTTT
CDR3 protein: CASSNTDTEAFF

D gene: NA
J gene: TRBJ2-2
clone size: NA
V gene: TRBV30
CDR3 DNA: TGTGCCTGGAGTGTAGGGGTGGGATACACCGGGGAGCTGTTTTTT
CDR3 protein: CAWSVGVGYTGELFF

D gene: NA
J gene: TRBJ1-5
clone size: NA
V gene: TRBV6-2/TRBV6-3
CDR3 DNA: TGTGCCAGCAGCTTAGGGGGGCAACTTAGGCAGCCCCAGCATTTT
CDR3 protein: CASSLGGQLRQPQHF

D gene: NA
J gene: TRBJ2-3
clone size: NA
V gene: TRBV11-2
CDR3 DNA: TGTGCCAGCAGCTTAGGCCACTCCGGCGATACGCAGTATTTT
CDR3 protein: CASSLGHSGDTQYF

D gene: TRBD1
J gene: TRBJ1-2
clone size: NA
V gene: TRBV12-3/TRBV12-4
CDR3 DNA: TGTGCCAGCAGCGGCGCTACAGGGGTGGGCTACACCTTC
CDR3 protein: CASSGATGVGYTF

D gene: TRBD1
J gene: TRBJ1-2
clone size: NA
V gene: TRBV9
CDR3 DNA: TGTGCCAGCAGCTTCAGCGGGAGGAGGACAGGAGGCTACACCTTC
CDR3 protein: CASSFSGRRTGGYTF

D gene: NA
J gene: TRBJ2-6
clone size: NA
V gene: TRBV5-6
CDR3 DNA: TGTGCCAGCACCAATTGGGGGGCTGGGGCCAACGTCCTGACTTTC
CDR3 protein: CASTNWGAGANVLTF

D gene: NA
J gene: TRBJ1-2
clone size: once
V gene: TRBV6-6
CDR3 DNA: TGTGCCAGCAGTTACCAAGGGGACCCCAGAAACTATGGCTACACCTTC
CDR3 protein: CASSYQGDPRNYGYTF

D gene: NA
J gene: TRBJ2-7
clone size: NA
V gene: TRBV5-1
CDR3 DNA: TGCGCCAGCAGCTTTAAAGGCAGCTCTTTACCTTACGAGCAGTACTTC
CDR3 protein: CASSFKGSSLPYEQYF

D gene: NA
J gene: TRBJ2-7
clone size: NA
V gene: TRBV27
CDR3 DNA: TGTGCCAGCAGTGACTTCCTACATGACGAGCAGTACTTC
CDR3 protein: CASSDFLHDEQYF

D gene: TRBD1
J gene: TRBJ2-7
clone size: NA
V gene: TRBV10-2
CDR3 DNA: TGCGCCAGCCGGGGGACAGGGCCTAGGGGCTCCTACGAGCAGTACTTC
CDR3 protein: CASRGTGPRGSYEQYF

D gene: NA
J gene: TRBJ2-7
clone size: NA
V gene: TRBV13
CDR3 DNA: TGTGCCAGCAGCCGACAAGGGGTGCTTCTATACGAGCAGTACTTC
CDR3 protein: CASSRQGVLLYEQYF

D gene: NA
J gene: TRBJ2-7
clone size: NA
V gene: TRBV20-1
CDR3 DNA: TGCAGTGCTAGAGTTAGCTACGAGCAGTACTTC
CDR3 protein: CSARVSYEQYF